Shown below are 9 T cell receptor beta chains from a single sample sequenced in a study of OX40 agonist ivuxolimab in advanced cancers. Clones were sequenced by immunoSEQ multiplex PCR, and TCRdb holds only the in-frame ones, with some missing. The table lists about 47,000 clones, about 88% of them singletons. Sequences were derived from CD4+ or CD8+ T cells sorted from blood, sampled in a trial of the OX40 agonist ivuxolimab. These receptors all come from an adult with an advanced solid tumor such as melanoma, head and neck, liver or kidney cancer.

This rearrangement joins TRBV7-2 to TRBJ2-3; D assignment may be TRBD1 or TRBD2 (5 bases each). CDR1 and CDR2 from the germline V gene are SGHTA and FQGNSA. V gave up 2 bases and J gave up 4 bases, with 10 bases separating them. The CDR3 length is 14 residues. The CDR3 region has the DNA TGTGCCAGCAGCTTACTTTGGGACGCAGATACGCAGTATTTT. Its protein is CASSLLWDADTQYF.

On this clone itself: This sample includes further DNA sequences coding for the same CDR3. The genes are TRBV29-1 and TRBJ2-5; D ambiguous. The CDR3 contains 15 residues. In germline, CDR1 is SQVTM, CDR2 ANQGSEA. With 4 bases removed from V and 2 bases from J, the gap between germline ends came to 17 bases. In DNA, the CDR3 is TGCAGCGTTGGTCCAACCGGGCAGCTTCAAGAGACCCAGTACTTC. It encodes CSVGPTGQLQETQYF.

The rearrangement uses TRBV6-5 and TRBJ1-4; D not certain. V dropped 5 bases and J dropped 4 bases, with 14 bases sitting between them. The CDR3 loop spans 15 amino acids. Germline V CDR1 and CDR2: MNHEY, SVGAGI. CDR3 in DNA: TGTGCCAGCAGTATCGATCCCGGAGTTAATGAAAAACTGTTTTTT. It yields the protein CASSIDPGVNEKLFF.

The chain has TRBV5-6 and TRBJ1-5; 7 positions match TRBD1. This CDR3 spans 14 amino acids. V lost 4 bases to trimming and J lost 6 bases; unmatched junction nucleotides: 7. CDR1 SGHDT and CDR2 YYEEEE come from the germline V gene. CDR3 sequence reads: CASSQTGDGQPQHF. The CDR3 DNA follows: TGTGCCAGCAGCCAAACAGGGGATGGTCAGCCCCAGCATTTT.

The chain uses TRBV27 and TRBJ2-7, with a weak D call TRBD1 (5 bases). Germline values: CDR1 MNHEY, CDR2 SMNVEV (reference sequence). This CDR3 has 14 amino acids. V gave up 4 bases and J gave up 5 bases, with 15 bases separating them. The CDR3 protein is CASSYMDIGHEQYF. CDR3 coding DNA: TGTGCCAGCAGTTACATGGACATAGGGCACGAGCAGTACTTC.

The rearrangement uses TRBV6-1 and TRBJ1-1; D gene ambiguous. The germline V and J ends were trimmed by 1 base and 1 base, with 10 bases remaining between them. This CDR3 region has 15 residues. Germline V gene lookup returns CDR1 MNHNS and CDR2 SASEGT. The CDR3 loop reads CASSEGTFGNTEAFF. CDR3 DNA sequence: TGTGCCAGCAGTGAAGGGACGTTCGGGAACACTGAAGCTTTCTTT.

V usage is TRBV13 and J usage is TRBJ2-5; TRBD1 agrees at 7 bases. V dropped 5 bases and J dropped 2; count of bases not matched to a gene: 8. This CDR3 spans 15 amino acids. Germline lookup yields CDR1 PRHDT and CDR2 FYEKMQ (reference sequence). The CDR3 sequence: CASSPSTGAQETQYF. The CDR3 coding sequence is TGTGCCAGCAGCCCGTCTACAGGGGCTCAAGAGACCCAGTACTTC.

DNA of the CDR3: TGCGCCAGCAGCTTGAACAGGGGAAACTCCTACAATGAGCAGTTCTTC. Its translation: CASSLNRGNSYNEQFF. This rearrangement joins TRBV5-1 to TRBJ2-1, with TRBD1 identical over 7 bases. Germline CDR1 SGHRS, CDR2 YFSETQ. CDR3 length: 16 residues. The V gene end was trimmed by 1 base and the J gene end by 0 bases; junction bases not matched to a gene: 4.

This chain joins TRBV10-3 and TRBJ2-7; D perhaps matches TRBD2 (5 bases). The CDR3 consists of 14 residues. Trimming took 2 bases from V and 0 from J, leaving 8 bases between them. The germline CDR1 and CDR2 sequences are ENHRY and SYGVKD. The CDR3 nucleotides are TGTGCCATCAGTGAGGAAGAGGGCTCCTACGAGCAGTACTTC. It encodes CAISEEEGSYEQYF.